This T cell receptor (beta chain) comes out of a study of STAT3 mutations in large granular lymphocyte leukemia. Study background: Canonical activating STAT3 mutations were detected in roughly half of the longitudinally sequenced T-LGLL patients. Approximately 40% of treated T-LGLL patients showed hematologic response to immunosuppression.

Produced via immunoSEQ multiplex PCR; TCRdb's table is partial and in-frame only. This table holds 3,400 or so clones, roughly four fifths found once. Comment on this clone: Its matching antigen is unknown.

The V gene's germline CDR1 is SGHNT and CDR2 YENEEA. The CDR3 has 16 amino acids. Trimming removed 5 bases from V and 0 bases from J; junction bases left unmatched: 3. Overall study results and limits: A small but highly pathogenic clone may have been missed. Every T-cell large granular lymphocyte leukemia patient had at least one immunodominant TCR beta clonotype. Samples missed the first appearance of the clone.

The TCR sequence derives from a man in his fifties or sixties with T-cell large granular lymphocyte leukemia. Some clones in this sample may be carry-over from other donors' samples. The sample taken for sequencing was peripheral blood mononuclear cells. This rearrangement joins TRBV11-3 to TRBJ2-3; 12 positions match TRBD2. The CDR3 DNA is TGTGCCAGCAGCCAAGGGACTAGCGGGAGCACAGATACGCAGTATTTT. Encoded protein: CASSQGTSGSTDTQYF.